The 2 T cell receptor beta chains given below trace back to one sample, sequenced in a study of OX40 agonist ivuxolimab in advanced cancers. The library was made by the immunoSEQ multiplex PCR assay. The table was pulled from immuneACCESS by TCRdb, which kept in-frame rearrangements only. Such tables lose some clones; where checked, under half of the loss comes from unresolved V genes, and the rest has no known cause. For this sample there are 70,000 or so clones; 65% to 80% appear just once. The biggest ten clones account for approximately 2.3% of the sample. The sequencing used CD4+ or CD8+ T cells sorted from blood, collected in a trial of the OX40 agonist ivuxolimab. The source of these receptors is an adult with an advanced solid tumor such as melanoma, head and neck, liver or kidney cancer.

The chain links TRBV27 to TRBJ1-1; D remains unclear. The V gene's germline CDR1 is MNHEY and CDR2 SMNVEV (reference sequence). The CDR3 length is 15 residues. Between the trimmed V and J ends, which lost 6 bases and 8 bases, there was a span of 22 bases. The CDR3 spells CASRTAKLGGFEAFF. The DNA of the CDR3 is TGTGCCAGCAGAACCGCCAAGCTTGGTGGGTTCGAAGCTTTCTTT.

This chain connects TRBV5-1 to TRBJ2-6, with 9 bases lining up with TRBD1. This CDR3 contains 18 residues. Germline values: CDR1 SGHRS, CDR2 YFSETQ. With V trimmed by 4 bases and J by 0 bases, 8 bases remained unmatched. The DNA of the CDR3 is TGCGCCAGCAGCCCCCGGACAGGGGAGGTCTCTGGGGCCAACGTCCTGACTTTC. Its protein is CASSPRTGEVSGANVLTF.